The 21 T cell receptor beta chains below were found in one sample sequenced in a study of graft-versus-host responses after intestinal transplantation. The data were produced by immunoSEQ multiplex PCR, yet TCRdb's version contains in-frame clones alone and is incomplete. The data hold around 25,000 clones, with around 78% observed a single time. Material: PBMCs, obtained 28 days after intestinal transplant. These receptor sequences come from a human patient who received an intestinal transplant, so some T cells may come from the graft donor.

V gene TRBV30 combines with J gene TRBJ2-7; D is possibly TRBD1 (11 bases). In germline, CDR1 is GTSNPN, CDR2 SVGIG (reference sequence). V lost 3 bases and J 9 bases, leaving 36 bases between the germline ends. The CDR3 is 19 residues long. The CDR3, as DNA: TGTGCCTGGAGGGACAGGGGGCGGACTAGCGGAGGTTCAGATTTGGGGCAGTACTTC. Amino acid sequence: CAWRDRGRTSGGSDLGQYF.

The rearrangement joins TRBV4-1 to TRBJ2-3; D is unclear. V dropped 4 bases and J dropped 1 base, with 15 bases sitting between them. The germline CDR1 and CDR2 sequences are MGHRA and YSYEKL. This CDR3 has 16 amino acids. DNA of the CDR3: TGCGCCAGCAGCCTTACAACCTCGAGCGGCACAGATACGCAGTATTTT. Amino acids: CASSLTTSSGTDTQYF.

J is TRBJ1-5 and V is TRBV19; D ambiguous. The CDR3 runs to 15 residues. V lost 3 bases and J 0 bases, leaving 9 bases between the germline ends. CDR1 and CDR2 from the germline V gene are LNHDA and SQIVND (reference sequence). The CDR3 DNA follows: TGTGCCAGTAGTATTCAGGAGAATAGCAATCAGCCCCAGCATTTT. Protein product: CASSIQENSNQPQHF.

J is TRBJ1-3 and V is TRBV7-9, with D maybe TRBD1 (5 bases). The CDR3 consists of 15 residues. Germline V CDR1 and CDR2: SEHNR, FQNEAQ (reference sequence). Trimming took off 5 bases at V and 0 bases at J, with 11 bases between the two ends. The CDR3 region is CASSATVFSGNTIYF. The CDR3 region has the DNA TGTGCCAGCAGCGCGACAGTGTTCTCTGGAAACACCATATATTTT.

The chain employs TRBV6-1 and TRBJ1-6; D is unresolved. CDR3 length equals 13 residues. V was clipped by 7 bases and J by 6 bases, with 10 bases between them. The germline gives CDR1 MNHNS, CDR2 SASEGT. In DNA form, the CDR3 reads TGTGCCAGCAAAGAGGGATCTAATTCACCCCTCCACTTT. This gives the protein CASKEGSNSPLHF.

This clone was seen a single time. V and J are TRBV6-5 and TRBJ1-2; 8 bases align to TRBD1. The CDR3 length is 13 residues. V gave up 5 bases and J gave up 8 bases; unmatched junction bases: 7. Germline lookup yields CDR1 MNHEY and CDR2 SVGAGI. The CDR3 sequence: CASSLTGGGGYTF. The DNA of the CDR3 is TGTGCCAGCAGTCTAACAGGGGGAGGAGGCTACACCTTC.

The chain uses TRBV4-1 and TRBJ1-5, with D possibly being TRBD1 (6 bases). V lost 4 bases, J lost 1 base, and 8 bases lay in between. This CDR3 contains 14 residues. Germline CDR1 reads MGHRA; CDR2 reads YSYEKL. CDR3 residues: CASSPTGSNQPQHF. DNA for the CDR3: TGCGCCAGCAGCCCAACAGGGAGCAATCAGCCCCAGCATTTT.

This chain uses TRBV5-4 with TRBJ2-6; 8 bases fit TRBD1. The V segment lost 4 bases and the J segment 0 bases; nucleotides outside the gene matches: 3. The CDR3 sequence is 16 residues long. CDR1 is SGHNT and CDR2 is YYREEE in the germline V gene (reference sequence). The CDR3, as DNA: TGTGCCAGCAGCGGAACAGGGGGCTCTGGGGCCAACGTCCTGACTTTC. This codes for CASSGTGGSGANVLTF.

CDR3 loop: CSARQADTQYF. CDR3 in DNA: TGCAGCGCTCGACAGGCAGATACGCAGTATTTT. The J gene is TRBJ2-3, the V gene TRBV29-1; D is possibly TRBD1 (6 bases). The CDR3 length is 11 residues. V shed 7 bases and J shed 4 bases, with 9 bases lying between them. The germline V gene has CDR1 SQVTM and CDR2 ANQGSEA.

The CDR3 DNA follows: TGTGCCAGCAGTTTTGGGCTCCGCGACGAGCAGTACTTC. It specifies CASSFGLRDEQYF. The chain recombines TRBV28 with TRBJ2-7; the D is unclear. The CDR3 spans 13 residues. Germline V lookup: CDR1 MDHEN, CDR2 SYDVKM. V was clipped by 3 bases and J by 5 bases, with 11 bases between them.

This chain connects TRBV6-6 to TRBJ1-1; no reliable D call. Looked up from germline, CDR1 is MNHNY and CDR2 is SVGAGI (reference sequence). CDR3 length: 15 amino acids. Between the trimmed V and J ends, which lost 7 bases and 1 base, there was a span of 16 bases. The CDR3, as DNA: TGTGCCAGCAAGGAAGGCAGCGGTTGGAACACTGAAGCTTTCTTT. It is translated as CASKEGSGWNTEAFF.

V usage is TRBV5-4 and J usage is TRBJ1-6; possible D gene TRBD1, 5 bases. V shed 0 bases and J shed 4 bases, with 5 bases lying between them. Germline loops: CDR1 SGHNT, CDR2 YYREEE (reference sequence). This CDR3 spans 14 amino acids. CDR3 in amino acids: CASSLGQYNSPLHF. CDR3 nucleotide sequence: TGTGCCAGCAGCTTGGGACAGTATAATTCACCCCTCCACTTT.

The V gene is TRBV5-6, the J gene TRBJ2-7; no firm D call. There are 13 residues in the CDR3. Germline-derived CDR1 and CDR2 are SGHDT and YYEEEE. Trimming removed 1 base from V and 4 bases from J, with 9 bases in between. CDR3 in DNA: TGTGCCAGCAGCTTGTGGGGATCTTACGAGCAGTACTTC. It encodes CASSLWGSYEQYF.

In this sample, this clone turned up once. The CDR3 region is CASKGQVFSPLHF. CDR3 bases: TGTGCCAGCAAGGGACAGGTGTTTTCACCCCTCCACTTT. The chain employs TRBV2 and TRBJ1-6; TRBD1 agrees at 8 bases. V shed 7 bases, J shed 9 bases, and the junction held 5 bases outside the gene matches. The V gene's germline CDR1 is SNHLY and CDR2 FYNNEI. This CDR3 spans 13 amino acids.

The chain employs TRBV19 and TRBJ1-1; D is unresolved. The germline V gene encodes CDR1 LNHDA and CDR2 SQIVND (reference sequence). V dropped 7 bases and J dropped 0 bases, with 9 bases sitting between them. The CDR3 length is 13 residues. In DNA, the CDR3 is TGTGCCAGTAAGAGATCAGTGAACACTGAAGCTTTCTTT. Translating it yields CASKRSVNTEAFF.

This chain links TRBV7-9 with TRBJ2-7; D unresolved. Germline lookup yields CDR1 SEHNR and CDR2 FQNEAQ (reference sequence). The CDR3 is 11 residues long. With 6 bases removed from V and 0 bases from J, the gap between germline ends came to 3 bases. The CDR3 loop reads CASSLSYEQYF. DNA of the CDR3: TGTGCCAGCAGTCTCTCCTACGAGCAGTACTTC.

This chain joins TRBV14 and TRBJ2-2; the D is unclear. Per the germline V gene, CDR1 is SGHDN and CDR2 is FVKESK. The V and J ends lost 1 base and 2 bases respectively, with 2 bases between them. This CDR3 contains 13 residues. CDR3 sequence (DNA): TGTGCCAGCAGCCAAGTCAACACCGGGGAGCTGTTTTTT. Translated: CASSQVNTGELFF.

This clone was counted a few times. The genes are TRBV5-6 and TRBJ1-5; maybe TRBD1 (6 bases). Germline assignment: CDR1 SGHDT and CDR2 YYEEEE. V was cut by 4 bases and J by 3 bases, with 20 bases left in between. This CDR3 comprises 17 residues. As DNA, the CDR3 is TGTGCCAGCAGCAAGGGGGTGGGTTCGGAATTCAATCAGCCCCAGCATTTT. The encoded protein is CASSKGVGSEFNQPQHF. The full variable domain, its missing parts supplied by reference TRBV5-6 and TRBJ1-5, is DAGVTQSPTHLIKTRGQQVTLRCSPKSGHDTVSWYQQALGQGPQFIFQYYEEEERQRGNFPDRFSGHQFPNYSSELNVNALLLGDSALYLCASSKGVGSEFNQPQHFGDGTRLSIL.

The chain links TRBV10-1 to TRBJ2-1; 7 bases map to TRBD2. The CDR3 spans 13 residues. Germline trimming cut 1 base from V and 15 bases from J; bases unmatched to any gene: 9. Per germline, CDR1 WNHNN and CDR2 SYGVQD (reference sequence). In nucleotides, the CDR3 is TGCGCCAGCAGTGAGTTCCGGACTAGTGGTCTGTTCTTC. It encodes CASSEFRTSGLFF.

Notes on this clone: This specimen includes other DNA sequences encoding the same CDR3. The chain uses TRBV19 and TRBJ2-3; possible D gene TRBD2, 5 bases. Trimming shortened V by 5 bases and J by 6 bases, and 12 bases separated the two germline ends. There are 13 residues in the CDR3. Looked up from germline, CDR1 is LNHDA and CDR2 is SQIVND (reference sequence). CDR3 DNA sequence: TGTGCCAGTAGTCAGGTCTCGGGGGATACGCAGTATTTT. Its translation is CASSQVSGDTQYF.

J is TRBJ2-7 and V is TRBV6-5; perhaps TRBD1 as D (5 bases). The CDR3 runs to 13 residues. Germline CDR1 is MNHEY and CDR2 is SVGAGI. With 0 bases removed from V and 3 bases from J, the gap between germline ends came to 6 bases. The CDR3 bases are TGTGCCAGCAGTTACTCCAGGGACTACGAGCAGTACTTC. This translates into CASSYSRDYEQYF.